This T cell receptor beta chain came from a study of cytomegalovirus exposure and HLA in healthy donors. On this clone: Antigen unknown. The sample contains more than one DNA sequence encoding this CDR3.

J gave up 3 bases and V 2 bases, and 4 bases lay outside the gene matches. The CDR3 contains 14 residues. General study points: A list of about 160 TCR beta chains associated with cytomegalovirus was given.

60 Vbeta and 13 Jbeta primers were used in PCR. Sequencing used immunoSEQ multiplex PCR; TCRdb keeps in-frame clones, though not all of them. Among over 150,000 clones, approximately 80% were seen once, and the ten largest hold about 4.6%. The source of this sequence is a man aged 35 to 55 in good health and CMV-seronegative. The rearrangement links TRBV5-3 to TRBJ2-7, with 8 bases lining up with TRBD1. TRBV5-3 is recorded as an ORF, its role being uncertain. The sample taken for sequencing was PBMCs. The CDR3 DNA reads TGTGCCAGAAGCTTCAGGGGGCGAGTCTACGAGCAGTACTTC. Its translation is CARSFRGRVYEQYF.